These 30 T cell receptor beta chains came from one sample sequenced in a study of T-cell memory formation after mild COVID-19 (dated by TCRdb to the early 2020s). Library preparation employed 5' RACE. TCRdb shows the sequencer as Illumina NovaSeq 6000. TCRdb itself trimmed the public reads at Q25 with fastp, ran MiXCR and retained productive beta chains. Every distinct CDR3 protein forms one entry, paired with its most common genes and DNA. Present in this sample are 150,000 to 200,000 distinct CDR3 sequences, 15% to 20% of which were seen just once. Roughly 1.9% of the sample goes to the ten largest clones. Sample: PBMCs or a T cell subset sorted from them (not recorded which). The origin of the receptors is an adult woman who had mild COVID-19 (a few samples of this study predate the infection). The sample titles of this study are shuffled in the database, so cell type and time point are left out; the donor was told from shared clones.

This chain uses TRBV5-1 with TRBJ2-1; the match to TRBD1 covers 7 bases. Germline CDR1 reads SGHRS; CDR2 reads YFSETQ. The CDR3 runs 15 residues. Unmatched junction bases numbered 9, after V lost 4 bases and J lost 5 bases. The CDR3 nucleotides are TGCGCCAGCAGCATCCACAGGGGAGAGGACAATGAGCAGTTCTTC. It is translated as CASSIHRGEDNEQFF.

The chain links TRBV6-5 to TRBJ1-6; D might be TRBD1 (6 bases). The V gene lost 5 bases and the J gene lost 4 bases, with 15 bases spanning the gap. This CDR3 is built from 16 residues. Looked up from germline, CDR1 is MNHEY and CDR2 is SVGAGI. In DNA form, the CDR3 reads TGTGCCAGCAGTCACAACAGGGCGGGATATAATTCACCCCTCCACTTT. As protein: CASSHNRAGYNSPLHF.

The chain uses TRBV19 and TRBJ2-7, with 9 bases that match TRBD1. V gave up 6 bases and J gave up 3 bases; unmatched junction bases: 9. This CDR3 region has 15 residues. Germline V CDR1 and CDR2: LNHDA, SQIVND (reference sequence). CDR3 sequence reads: CASRPSGTGYYEQYF. CDR3 nucleotide sequence: TGTGCCAGTAGGCCATCCGGGACAGGGTACTACGAGCAGTACTTC.

The J gene is TRBJ2-7, the V gene TRBV7-6, with D tentatively TRBD2 (6 bases). There are 15 residues in the CDR3. Germline CDR1 SGHVS, CDR2 FNYEAQ. V was trimmed by 2 bases and J by 6 bases, leaving 17 bases between them. The CDR3 spells CASSLRAGIPGEQYF. DNA of the CDR3: TGTGCCAGCAGCTTACGGGCGGGGATCCCTGGCGAGCAGTACTTC.

This clonotype appeared a single time. The J gene is TRBJ2-6, the V gene TRBV24-1; unclear D gene. CDR1 and CDR2 (germline): KGHDR, SFDVKD. The CDR3 runs 17 residues. Trimming pared 4 bases from V and 0 bases from J, leaving 12 bases between. CDR3: CATSEPPLISGANVLTF. The CDR3 DNA follows: TGTGCCACCAGTGAGCCCCCTCTTATCTCTGGGGCCAACGTCCTGACTTTC.

This chain joins TRBV7-8 and TRBJ2-7; 10 nucleotides line up with TRBD2. Trimming took 3 bases from V and 1 from J; bases not matched to a gene: 6. Germline CDR1 and CDR2: SGHVS and FQNEAQ. The CDR3 covers 16 residues. This chain's CDR3 is CASSFRAGGPSYEQYF. As DNA, the CDR3 is TGTGCCAGCAGCTTTCGAGCGGGAGGGCCTTCCTACGAGCAGTACTTC.

This clonotype was picked up a small number of times. The chain links TRBV5-1 to TRBJ1-2, with a tentative D call TRBD1 (6 bases). V shed 2 bases and J shed 3 bases, with 8 bases lying between them. The V gene's germline CDR1 is SGHRS and CDR2 YFSETQ. This CDR3 has 13 residues. The CDR3 protein is CASSFPGDYGYTF. The DNA of the CDR3 is TGCGCCAGCAGCTTTCCAGGGGACTATGGCTACACCTTC.

V gene TRBV3-1 combines with J gene TRBJ2-5; 8 bases map to TRBD2. The germline gives CDR1 LGHDT, CDR2 YNNKEL (reference sequence). This CDR3 spans 16 amino acids. The V and J ends lost 1 base and 5 bases, in that order; junction bases with no gene match: 9. This CDR3 reads CASSQGLAGGRETQYF. DNA of the CDR3: TGTGCCAGCAGCCAAGGCTTGGCGGGGGGCCGGGAGACCCAGTACTTC.

The V and J genes are TRBV29-1 and TRBJ1-1; D not resolved. Per the germline V gene, CDR1 is SQVTM and CDR2 is ANQGSEA. V was clipped by 4 bases and J by 3 bases, with 9 bases between them. This CDR3 has 12 residues. The CDR3 bases are TGCAGCGTTGCTATGCTAGACACTGAAGCTTTCTTT. Residues: CSVAMLDTEAFF. Filled out from reference TRBV29-1 and TRBJ1-1, the complete variable domain reads SAVISQKPSRDICQRGTSLTIQCQVDSQVTMMFWYRQQPGQSLTLIATANQGSEATYESGFVIDKFPISRPNLTFSTLTVSNMSPEDSSIYLCSVAMLDTEAFFGQGTRLTVV.

This clonotype was seen more than once but under ten times. This chain links TRBV24-1 with TRBJ2-1, with a weak D call TRBD2 (5 bases). CDR1 and CDR2 from the germline V gene are KGHDR and SFDVKD. Trimming removed 9 bases from V and 6 bases from J, with 17 bases in between. The CDR3 has 14 residues. CDR3 region: CATQRSFISNEQFF. The CDR3 region has the DNA TGTGCCACCCAGCGGAGTTTTATCTCCAATGAGCAGTTCTTC.

This clonotype was recorded a few times. The chain links TRBV3-1 to TRBJ2-7; D might be TRBD2 (6 bases). Trimming took 2 bases from V and 2 from J, leaving 10 bases between them. The CDR3 spans 14 residues. CDR1 and CDR2 from the germline V gene are LGHDT and YNNKEL (reference sequence). DNA for the CDR3: TGTGCCAGCAGCCAACGCGGGACGGCCTACGAGCAGTACTTC. Amino acids: CASSQRGTAYEQYF.

The chain links TRBV3-1 to TRBJ2-2, with 8 nucleotides matching TRBD2. In germline, CDR1 is LGHDT, CDR2 YNNKEL (reference sequence). With 0 bases clipped from V and 2 bases from J, the junction kept 5 bases outside the gene matches. This CDR3 is 17 amino acids long. CDR3: CASSQERRGVNTGELFF. The CDR3 DNA reads as TGTGCCAGCAGCCAAGAACGGCGGGGGGTTAACACCGGGGAGCTGTTTTTT.

The chain uses TRBV12-3 or TRBV12-4 and TRBJ2-3, with a weak D call TRBD1 (5 bases). There are 16 residues in the CDR3. V lost 5 bases to trimming and J lost 4 bases, with 19 bases between them. The CDR3 nucleotides read TGTGCCAGCAGTCCAGGGAATTGGGTACCTGCAGATACGCAGTATTTT. Amino acid sequence: CASSPGNWVPADTQYF.

The rearrangement joins TRBV13 to TRBJ1-6; D gene ambiguous. V was pared by 0 bases and J by 4 bases, with 7 bases between. The CDR3 sequence is 15 residues long. CDR1 PRHDT and CDR2 FYEKMQ come from the germline V gene (reference sequence). Here the CDR3 reads CASSLGPAYNSPLHF. CDR3 bases: TGTGCCAGCAGCTTAGGCCCGGCTTATAATTCACCCCTCCACTTT.

The chain joins TRBV4-1 to TRBJ2-7, with no clear D. The CDR3 sequence is 16 residues long. Trimming left V 1 base short and J 2 bases short, with 15 bases between. CDR1 is MGHRA, CDR2 YSYEKL, per germline. As DNA, the CDR3 is TGCGCCAGCAGCCAAGGGCAAACAGTTCCTCCCTACGAGCAGTACTTC. Translated, it gives CASSQGQTVPPYEQYF.

This clonotype was observed a handful of times. The V call is TRBV3-1, the J call TRBJ1-1; D uncertain. This CDR3 comprises 13 residues. V dropped 6 bases and J dropped 4 bases, with 12 bases sitting between them. Germline V gene lookup returns CDR1 LGHDT and CDR2 YNNKEL (reference sequence). The CDR3 spells CASRGGPGTEAFF. The CDR3 coding sequence is TGTGCCAGCAGGGGCGGGCCGGGCACTGAAGCTTTCTTT.

In this sample, this clonotype turned up a few times. V is TRBV7-2 and J is TRBJ2-1, with D perhaps matching TRBD2 (6 bases). Germline CDR1 is SGHTA and CDR2 is FQGNSA. The CDR3 consists of 14 residues. Trimming stripped 5 bases from V and 14 bases from J, with 22 bases between. For the CDR3, the DNA is TGTGCCAGCAGCCTCCCTACTACCGGGAGTTTGAAGTTCTTC. This encodes CASSLPTTGSLKFF.

This chain connects TRBV24-1 to TRBJ1-5, with D uncertain. Trimming cost V 0 bases and J 5 bases, with 4 bases left between them. CDR3 length equals 13 residues. Germline loops: CDR1 KGHDR, CDR2 SFDVKD. CDR3 nucleotides: TGTGCCACCAGTGATTTGAGCTATCAGCCCCAGCATTTT. It yields the protein CATSDLSYQPQHF.

The CDR3 DNA reads TGTGCCAGCAGCCAAGTGGGGCGGAACCAAGAGACCCAGTACTTC. It yields the protein CASSQVGRNQETQYF. This sequence joins TRBV14 and TRBJ2-5; a possible D gene is TRBD1 (5 bases). In germline, CDR1 is SGHDN, CDR2 FVKESK. V was trimmed by 1 base and J by 0 bases, leaving 9 bases between them. The CDR3 consists of 15 residues.

In its sample, this clonotype was seen a few times. The J gene is TRBJ1-6, the V gene TRBV2; D gene ambiguous. The CDR3 totals 12 residues. Germline V gene sequence: CDR1 SNHLY, CDR2 FYNNEI. V was clipped by 4 bases and J by 7 bases, with 5 bases between them. CDR3: CASSVSNSPLHF. In DNA form, the CDR3 reads TGTGCCAGCAGTGTATCGAATTCACCCCTCCACTTT.

This clonotype was seen only a few times. CDR3 bases: TGTGCCAGCAGCTCGGGGCTAGCGCAGCACAATGAGCAGTTCTTC. Amino acid sequence: CASSSGLAQHNEQFF. The V gene is TRBV5-6, the J gene TRBJ2-1, with a weak D call TRBD2 (6 bases). CDR3 size: 15 residues. V was trimmed by 3 bases and J by 5 bases, leaving 15 bases between them. From germline, CDR1 is SGHDT and CDR2 YYEEEE.

This clonotype was counted ten times or more. The V call is TRBV6-5, the J call TRBJ2-3; possibly TRBD1 for D (6 bases). The CDR3 covers 18 residues. Germline-derived CDR1 and CDR2 are MNHEY and SVGAGI. The V end lost 4 bases, the J end lost 2 bases, and 22 bases lay between the germline ends. CDR3 region: CASSFRVVGGRYTDTQYF. The CDR3 DNA reads as TGTGCCAGCAGTTTCCGAGTGGTAGGGGGACGATACACAGATACGCAGTATTTT.

This clonotype has just a few counts. The chain recombines TRBV7-2 with TRBJ2-7, with D unclear. Trimming removed 5 bases at V and 6 bases at J, with 11 bases between. This CDR3 region has 12 residues. CDR1 SGHTA and CDR2 FQGNSA come from the germline V gene. The CDR3 reads CASSRILSEQYF. CDR3 DNA sequence: TGTGCCAGCAGCCGAATTTTATCCGAGCAGTACTTC.

The chain employs TRBV5-4 and TRBJ2-3; 9 bases are shared with TRBD2. J was trimmed by 2 bases and V by 4 bases; bases with no gene match: 11. This CDR3 has 17 residues. The germline CDR1 and CDR2 sequences are SGHNT and YYREEE (reference sequence). Written as DNA, the CDR3 is TGTGCCAGCAGCCCGGCCGCTAGCGGGGCCGTCACAGATACGCAGTATTTT. Protein product: CASSPAASGAVTDTQYF. The whole variable domain, remainder taken from reference TRBV5-4 and TRBJ2-3, is ETGVTQSPTHLIKTRGQQVTLRCSSQSGHNTVSWYQQALGQGPQFIFQYYREEENGRGNFPPRFSGLQFPNYSSELNVNALELDDSALYLCASSPAASGAVTDTQYFGPGTRLTVL.

The genes are TRBV5-1 and TRBJ2-7, with 8 bases identical to TRBD1. Trimming at V came to 4 bases and at J to 5 bases, leaving 14 bases not matched to a gene. The CDR3 length is 16 residues. The germline V gene encodes CDR1 SGHRS and CDR2 YFSETQ. The DNA of the CDR3 is TGCGCCAGCAGCAGTGGACAGGGAAGGTATTCGAACGAGCAGTACTTC. This gives the protein CASSSGQGRYSNEQYF.

In this sample, this clonotype turned up a few times. The chain recombines TRBV7-9 with TRBJ2-7; TRBD1 matches 8 bases. The germline gives CDR1 SEHNR, CDR2 FQNEAQ (reference sequence). J gave up 3 bases and V 1 base, and 5 bases lay outside the gene matches. This CDR3 comprises 15 residues. The CDR3 DNA reads TGTGCCAGCAGCTTAGAAGGGACAGGTTACTACGAGCAGTACTTC. It is translated as CASSLEGTGYYEQYF.

A few counts support this clonotype. The chain employs TRBV24-1 and TRBJ1-2; TRBD1 is a possible D gene (6 bases). The germline V gene has CDR1 KGHDR and CDR2 SFDVKD. V was cut by 9 bases and J by 5 bases, with 18 bases left in between. This CDR3 contains 14 residues. CDR3 sequence: CATRPGGGPYGYTF. The CDR3 coding sequence is TGTGCCACCCGGCCCGGCGGGGGCCCTTATGGCTACACCTTC.

There are a few counts of this clonotype. An end of the junction differs from the germline gene, which may be a read error. This rearrangement joins TRBV7-7 to TRBJ2-5; D could derive from TRBD1 or TRBD2 (7 bases each). The CDR3 has 15 amino acids. Looked up from germline, CDR1 is SSHAT and CDR2 is FNYEAQ (reference sequence). CDR3 amino acids: CASSFGLGGGETQYF. DNA of the CDR3: TGTGCTAGCAGCTTTGGACTAGGGGGCGGAGAGACCCAGTACTTC.

This clonotype was recorded a few times. The gene calls are TRBV7-2 and TRBJ2-4, with D perhaps TRBD1 or TRBD2 (6 bases each). The V gene's germline CDR1 is SGHTA and CDR2 FQGNSA. Trimming removed 7 bases at V and 1 base at J, with 17 bases between. The CDR3 is made up of 16 amino acids. The CDR3 DNA sequence: TGTGCCAGCACCTGGACCGGAGGGGGGGCCAAAAACATTCAGTACTTC. Its translation is CASTWTGGGAKNIQYF.

V gene TRBV25-1 combines with J gene TRBJ2-6; D unclear. The CDR3 is 11 amino acids. Germline-derived CDR1 and CDR2 are MGHDK and SYGVNS. V gave up 4 bases and J gave up 8 bases, with 3 bases separating them. The CDR3 DNA reads as TGTGCCAGCAGTGTTTCCAACGTCCTGACTTTC. It is translated as CASSVSNVLTF.